In this sample, the clone carrying this T cell receptor beta chain turned up many times. Its antigen is as yet unknown. The study tagged each TCR cDNA molecule with a unique molecular identifier. TCRdb reanalysed the 5' RACE reads using MiXCR and keeps one entry per CDR3 protein. The table has about 50,000 distinct CDR3 sequences, 7.5% to 8% seen once. This specimen belongs to a study of spatial heterogeneity in lung cancer. CDR3 length: 13 residues. V was pared by 2 bases and J by 7 bases, with 12 bases between. The V gene's germline CDR1 is SGHTA and CDR2 FQGNSA. Time point here: sample taken at primary tumor resection. Sequencing covered unsorted whole RNA taken from tumor, nontumor lung or frozen PBMC. A total of 72 untreated early-stage non-small cell lung cancer patients served as donors. Whole-study findings and limits: Detection of ubiquitous tumor TCRs in blood was higher at resection than follow-up.

The sample was PBMCs, taken at surgery. The clonotype was recovered from a female donor with early-stage non-small cell lung cancer. The chain carries TRBV7-2 and TRBJ2-7; perhaps TRBD2 as D (5 bases). The CDR3 DNA is TGTGCCAGCAGCTTATACTACAGAGGGGAGCAGTACTTC. Its protein is CASSLYYRGEQYF. The variable domain in full, completed from reference TRBV7-2 and TRBJ2-7, reads GAGVSQSPSNKVTEKGKDVELRCDPISGHTALYWYRQSLGQGLEFLIYFQGNSAPDKSGLPSDRFSAERTGGSVSTLTIQRTQQEDSAVYLCASSLYYRGEQYFGPGTRLTVT.